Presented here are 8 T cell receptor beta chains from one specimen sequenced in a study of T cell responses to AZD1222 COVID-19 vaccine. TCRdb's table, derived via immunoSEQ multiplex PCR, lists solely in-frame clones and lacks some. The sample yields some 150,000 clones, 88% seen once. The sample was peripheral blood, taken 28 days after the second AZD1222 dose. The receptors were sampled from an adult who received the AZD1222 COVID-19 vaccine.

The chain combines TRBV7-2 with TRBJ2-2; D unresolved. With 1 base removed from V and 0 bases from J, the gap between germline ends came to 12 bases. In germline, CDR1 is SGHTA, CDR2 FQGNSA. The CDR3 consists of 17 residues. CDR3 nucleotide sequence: TGTGCCAGCAGCTTAGTCGTCTTCAATTCGAACACCGGGGAGCTGTTTTTT. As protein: CASSLVVFNSNTGELFF.

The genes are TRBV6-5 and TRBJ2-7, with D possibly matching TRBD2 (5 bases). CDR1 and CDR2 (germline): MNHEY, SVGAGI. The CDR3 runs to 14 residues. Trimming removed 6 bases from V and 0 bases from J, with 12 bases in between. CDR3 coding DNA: TGTGCCAGCAGATCTCTTGGGAGCTCCTACGAGCAGTACTTC. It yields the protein CASRSLGSSYEQYF.

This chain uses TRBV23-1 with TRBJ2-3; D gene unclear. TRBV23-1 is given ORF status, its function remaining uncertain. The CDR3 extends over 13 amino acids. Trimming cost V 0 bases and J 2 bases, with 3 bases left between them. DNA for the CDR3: TGCGCCAGCAGTCAATCGCTCACAGATACGCAGTATTTT. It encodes CASSQSLTDTQYF.

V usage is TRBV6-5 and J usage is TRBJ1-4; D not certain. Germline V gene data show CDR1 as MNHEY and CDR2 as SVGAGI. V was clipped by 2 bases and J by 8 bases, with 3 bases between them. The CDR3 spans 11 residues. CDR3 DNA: TGTGCCAGCAGTTACAGCGAAAAACTGTTTTTT. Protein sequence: CASSYSEKLFF.

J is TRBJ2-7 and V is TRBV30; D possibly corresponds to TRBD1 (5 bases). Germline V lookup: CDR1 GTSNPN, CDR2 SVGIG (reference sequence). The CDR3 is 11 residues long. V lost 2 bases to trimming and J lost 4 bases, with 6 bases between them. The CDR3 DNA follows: TGTGCCTGGAGTAACAGGTACGAGCAGTACTTC. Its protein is CAWSNRYEQYF. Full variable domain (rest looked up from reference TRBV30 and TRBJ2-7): SQTIHQWPATLVQPVGSPLSLECTVEGTSNPNLYWYRQAAGRGLQLLFYSVGIGQISSEVPQNLSASRPQDRQFILSSKKLLLSDSGFYLCAWSNRYEQYFGPGTRLTVT.

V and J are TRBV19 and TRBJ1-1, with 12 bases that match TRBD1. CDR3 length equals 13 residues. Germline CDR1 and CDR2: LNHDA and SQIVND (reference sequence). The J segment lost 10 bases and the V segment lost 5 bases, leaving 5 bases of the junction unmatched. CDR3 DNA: TGTGCCAGTAGTGCCCGGGACAGGGGGCTAGCTTTCTTT. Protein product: CASSARDRGLAFF. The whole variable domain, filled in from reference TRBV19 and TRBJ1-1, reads DGGITQSPKYLFRKEGQNVTLSCEQNLNHDAMYWYRQDPGQGLRLIYYSQIVNDFQKGDIAEGYSVSREKKESFPLTVTSAQKNPTAFYLCASSARDRGLAFFGQGTRLTVV.

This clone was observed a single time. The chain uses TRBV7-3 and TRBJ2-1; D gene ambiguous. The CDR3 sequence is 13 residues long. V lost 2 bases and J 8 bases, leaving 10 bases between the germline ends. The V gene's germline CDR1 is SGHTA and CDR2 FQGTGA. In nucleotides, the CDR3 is TGTGCCAGCAGCTTAGAATCCCCAGATGAGCAGTTCTTC. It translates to CASSLESPDEQFF.

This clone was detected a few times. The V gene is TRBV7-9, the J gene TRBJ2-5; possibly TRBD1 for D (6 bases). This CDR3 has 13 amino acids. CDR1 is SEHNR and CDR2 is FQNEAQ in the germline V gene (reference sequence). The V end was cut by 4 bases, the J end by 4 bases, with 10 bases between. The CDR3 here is CASSWQDRETQYF. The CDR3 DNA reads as TGTGCCAGCAGCTGGCAGGACAGAGAGACCCAGTACTTC.